These 15 T cell receptor beta chains were all obtained from the same sample, sequenced in a study of T-cell reconstitution after alpha-beta-depleted transplantation in children. Preparing the TCRbeta library involved the use of unique molecular identifiers. Via MiXCR, TCRdb re-called the PCR reads, giving one row per CDR3 protein. Among approximately 500,000 distinct CDR3 sequences listed, about 10% were seen once. The starting material was PBMCs, obtained before TCRalphabeta/CD19-depleted stem cell transplant. These receptors all come from a child between 2 and 9 years old with inherited bone marrow failure, due to receive a stem cell transplant.

The table lists this clonotype with a few counts. For the CDR3, the DNA is TGTGCCACCAGTCCTAGCGGGAGGGACACAGATACGCAGTATTTT. It specifies CATSPSGRDTDTQYF. V and J are TRBV24-1 and TRBJ2-3; 12 nucleotides line up with TRBD2. The V segment lost 6 bases and the J segment 2 bases; nucleotides outside the gene matches: 2. Germline lookup yields CDR1 KGHDR and CDR2 SFDVKD. This CDR3 contains 15 residues.

This clonotype has ten or more counts. CDR3 nucleotides: TGTGCCATCAGTGAGCAACTAACACAGGGCCAGCCCCAGCATTTT. Translated: CAISEQLTQGQPQHF. The rearrangement joins TRBV10-3 to TRBJ1-5; possible D gene TRBD1, 6 bases. The V gene lost 2 bases and the J gene lost 7 bases, with 15 bases spanning the gap. The CDR3 runs 15 residues. CDR1 and CDR2 (germline): ENHRY, SYGVKD.

There are many counts of this clonotype. The chain uses TRBV7-2 and TRBJ1-4; no firm D call. CDR3 length equals 14 residues. Germline V gene data show CDR1 as SGHTA and CDR2 as FQGNSA. Between the trimmed V and J ends, which lost 2 bases and 5 bases, there was a span of 9 bases. The CDR3, as DNA: TGTGCCAGCAGCTTACGACCGAACAATGAAAAACTGTTTTTT. It specifies CASSLRPNNEKLFF.

The chain carries TRBV2 and TRBJ2-1, with 11 bases lining up with TRBD2. Losses at the gene ends were 7 bases for V and 4 bases for J; bases not matched to a gene: 0. Germline assignment: CDR1 SNHLY and CDR2 FYNNEI. This CDR3 region has 13 residues. CDR3 amino acids: CASTSGRYNEQFF. The CDR3 DNA reads TGTGCCAGCACTAGCGGGAGGTACAATGAGCAGTTCTTC.

J is TRBJ1-4 and V is TRBV12-3 or TRBV12-4; D possibly corresponds to TRBD1 (5 bases). The CDR3 has 14 amino acids. Trimming took off 5 bases at V and 7 bases at J, with 14 bases between the two ends. The CDR3 reads CASSPDSFGEKLFF. The CDR3 DNA follows: TGTGCCAGCAGTCCAGACAGCTTCGGTGAAAAACTGTTTTTT.

This clonotype has only a few counts. The chain links TRBV28 to TRBJ2-3, with 7 bases lining up with TRBD2. In germline, CDR1 is MDHEN, CDR2 SYDVKM. The V and J ends lost 8 bases and 3 bases, in that order; junction bases with no gene match: 8. The CDR3 is 14 residues long. In DNA form, the CDR3 reads TGTGCCAGCGGCGGGGGAGAGGGGACAGATACGCAGTATTTT. This sequence encodes CASGGGEGTDTQYF. Full variable domain (rest looked up from reference TRBV28 and TRBJ2-3): DVKVTQSSRYLVKRTGEKVFLECVQDMDHENMFWYRQDPGLGLRLIYFSYDVKMKEKGDIPEGYSVSREKKERFSLILESASTNQTSMYLCASGGGEGTDTQYFGPGTRLTVL.

This clonotype was recorded many times. This chain joins TRBV30 and TRBJ2-7; a weak D match, TRBD1 (6 bases). Trimming stripped 6 bases from V and 0 bases from J, with 12 bases between. CDR1 and CDR2 from the germline V gene are GTSNPN and SVGIG (reference sequence). The CDR3 extends over 13 amino acids. The CDR3 coding sequence is TGTGCCTGCCGCCCGGACAGCTCCTACGAGCAGTACTTC. Translated, it gives CACRPDSSYEQYF. Variable domain in full (rest from reference TRBV30 and TRBJ2-7): SQTIHQWPATLVQPVGSPLSLECTVEGTSNPNLYWYRQAAGRGLQLLFYSVGIGQISSEVPQNLSASRPQDRQFILSSKKLLLSDSGFYLCACRPDSSYEQYFGPGTRLTVT.

Note on this clonotype: With a much larger clone just one base away, this may be a read error. J is TRBJ2-5 and V is TRBV27; 13 nucleotides align to TRBD2. The V gene's germline CDR1 is MNHEY and CDR2 SMNVEV (reference sequence). The CDR3 runs to 17 residues. The CDR3 here is CSSSPPLGLAGQETQYF. The CDR3 coding sequence is TGTTCCAGCAGCCCCCCGTTGGGACTAGCGGGACAAGAGACCCAGTACTTC.

The table lists this clonotype with many counts. This chain joins TRBV2 and TRBJ2-5; a weak D match, TRBD1 (5 bases). V was trimmed by 3 bases and J by 6 bases, leaving 8 bases between them. The CDR3 spans 12 residues. Germline lookup yields CDR1 SNHLY and CDR2 FYNNEI. The CDR3 nucleotides are TGTGCCAGCAGTGACAGGGAAAAGACCCAGTACTTC. It is translated as CASSDREKTQYF.

This clonotype was counted ten times or more. The chain joins TRBV12-3 or TRBV12-4 to TRBJ2-7; the D gene is possibly TRBD2 (5 bases). The CDR3 length is 13 residues. The ends were cut back, 5 bases at V and 1 base at J, with 9 bases in the middle. CDR3 sequence reads: CASSAGMSYEQYF. As DNA, the CDR3 is TGTGCCAGCAGTGCCGGGATGTCCTACGAGCAGTACTTC.

In this sample, this clonotype turned up many times. The chain is built from TRBV6-5 and TRBJ1-2; 12 bases align to TRBD1. Germline values: CDR1 MNHEY, CDR2 SVGAGI. This CDR3 spans 15 amino acids. V trimming: 2 bases; J trimming: 8 bases; junction bases outside the gene matches: 6. This chain's CDR3 is CASSYGGQGAYGYTF. DNA of the CDR3: TGTGCCAGCAGTTACGGGGGACAGGGGGCTTACGGCTACACCTTC.

This clonotype showed up many times. The V and J genes are TRBV7-9 and TRBJ1-4; D remains ambiguous. The CDR3 is made up of 12 amino acids. CDR1 and CDR2 (germline): SEHNR, FQNEAQ (reference sequence). V was cut by 6 bases and J by 11 bases, with 13 bases left in between. This chain's CDR3 is CASSSNVQKLFF. CDR3 DNA sequence: TGTGCCAGCAGTTCTAACGTACAGAAACTGTTTTTT. The full variable domain, with the rest looked up from reference TRBV7-9 and TRBJ1-4, is DTGVSQNPRHKITKRGQNVTFRCDPISEHNRLYWYRQTLGQGPEFLTYFQNEAQLEKSRLLSDRFSAERPKGSFSTLEIQRTEQGDSAMYLCASSSNVQKLFFGSGTQLSVL.

This clonotype was seen a handful of times. The chain combines TRBV19 with TRBJ2-1; TRBD2 agrees at 11 bases. J lost 6 bases, V lost 3 bases, and 4 bases had no gene match. CDR1 is LNHDA and CDR2 is SQIVND in the germline V gene (reference sequence). The CDR3 totals 15 residues. The DNA of the CDR3 is TGTGCCAGTAGTATCTACGGGACTAGCGGCAATGAGCAGTTCTTC. Its protein product is CASSIYGTSGNEQFF.

The CDR3 region is CASSKVVGTLKETQYF. In DNA form, the CDR3 reads TGTGCCAGCAGCAAAGTAGTGGGAACGCTTAAAGAGACCCAGTACTTC. The chain joins TRBV21-1 to TRBJ2-5; the table assigns TRBD2, which was not confirmed against the DNA. TRBV21-1 is given as a pseudogene. This CDR3 has 16 residues.

This clonotype was observed at least ten times. V and J are TRBV28 and TRBJ2-7; D is possibly TRBD1 (6 bases). This CDR3 is 14 amino acids long. CDR1 MDHEN and CDR2 SYDVKM come from the germline V gene. V was shortened by 6 bases and J by 2 bases, with 14 bases between the two germline ends. This CDR3 is CASSSTGLTYEQYF. The CDR3 DNA follows: TGTGCCAGCAGCTCGACAGGCCTCACCTACGAGCAGTACTTC.